These T cell receptor beta chains were read from a single sample in a study of blood T cell repertoires in COVID-19. Data came from immunoSEQ multiplex PCR; TCRdb stores just in-frame clones and leaves some out. Of approximately 500,000 clones listed, around 85% are singletons. Sequenced material: peripheral blood. Every receptor here comes from a human donor in a cohort sampled during active COVID-19. Both conserved end residues are part of each CDR3. D genes are given only for firm matches. Some rows mark clone size as missing; the rest say once, few, many or name a class of expanded clone.

CDR3 length: 14; D gene: TRBD1; V gene: TRBV10-3; J gene: TRBJ2-7; clone size: -; CDR3 DNA: TGTGCCATCAGTGAAGGGACAGAATCGCTCCAGCAGTACTTC; CDR3 protein: CAISEGTESLQQYF
CDR3 length: 11; D gene: -; V gene: TRBV29-1; J gene: TRBJ2-3; clone size: -; CDR3 DNA: TGCAGCACCTCGGGTGCCGATACGCAGTATTTT; CDR3 protein: CSTSGADTQYF
CDR3 length: 17; D gene: TRBD2; V gene: TRBV14; J gene: TRBJ2-3; clone size: -; CDR3 DNA: TGTGCCAGCAGCCAAGACTTAGCGGGAGCGAGTACAGATACGCAGTATTTT; CDR3 protein: CASSQDLAGASTDTQYF
CDR3 length: 15; D gene: TRBD1; V gene: TRBV6-2/TRBV6-3; J gene: TRBJ1-5; clone size: -; CDR3 DNA: TGTGCCAGCACCCCCGGGCAGGGGGTCTGGCAGCCCCAGCATTTT; CDR3 protein: CASTPGQGVWQPQHF
CDR3 length: 17; D gene: TRBD1; V gene: TRBV19; J gene: TRBJ1-1; clone size: -; CDR3 DNA: TGTGCCAGTAGTGCCCTTGGAAAGGGGACAGGGAACACTGAAGCTTTCTTT; CDR3 protein: CASSALGKGTGNTEAFF
CDR3 length: 14; D gene: TRBD2; V gene: TRBV3-1/TRBV3-2; J gene: TRBJ2-1; clone size: -; CDR3 DNA: TGTGCCAGCAGCCCCCGAGGTAGCGGGAGCGAGCAGTTCTTC; CDR3 protein: CASSPRGSGSEQFF
CDR3 length: 12; D gene: -; V gene: TRBV5-1; J gene: TRBJ2-7; clone size: few; CDR3 DNA: TGCGCCAGCAGCTTAACAGAAGGTGAGCAGTACTTC; CDR3 protein: CASSLTEGEQYF
CDR3 length: 14; D gene: -; V gene: TRBV7-8; J gene: TRBJ2-5; clone size: -; CDR3 DNA: TGTGCCAGCAGTCAATCGACTGTCAAAGAGACCCAGTACTTC; CDR3 protein: CASSQSTVKETQYF
CDR3 length: 19; D gene: TRBD2; V gene: TRBV7-2; J gene: TRBJ2-2; clone size: -; CDR3 DNA: TGTGCCAGCAGCTCGTCGGCAGCGGGAGGACCGACCCGGACCGGGGAGCTGTTTTTT; CDR3 protein: CASSSSAAGGPTRTGELFF
CDR3 length: 16; D gene: -; V gene: TRBV3-1/TRBV3-2; J gene: TRBJ1-1; clone size: -; CDR3 DNA: TGTGCCAGCAGCCAAGAGGCGCTGGGGCGGTACACTGAAGCTTTCTTT; CDR3 protein: CASSQEALGRYTEAFF
CDR3 length: 13; D gene: TRBD1; V gene: TRBV15; J gene: TRBJ1-2; clone size: once; CDR3 DNA: TGTGCCACCGGGGCAGGGGGCAGGTATGGCTACACCTTC; CDR3 protein: CATGAGGRYGYTF
CDR3 length: 13; D gene: -; V gene: TRBV27; J gene: TRBJ1-1; clone size: -; CDR3 DNA: TGTGCCAGCAGTTTATTCGGGAACAGCCCGGGGATCTTT; CDR3 protein: CASSLFGNSPGIF
CDR3 length: 13; D gene: TRBD1; V gene: TRBV7-3; J gene: TRBJ2-7; clone size: once; CDR3 DNA: TGTGCCAGCAGCCGCACACAGGGGTACGAGCAGTACTTC; CDR3 protein: CASSRTQGYEQYF
CDR3 length: 17; D gene: TRBD2; V gene: TRBV29-1; J gene: TRBJ2-1; clone size: -; CDR3 DNA: TGCAGCGCCCCTCGAGCGGGAGGGGCCTTTCTCTACAATGAGCAGTTCTTC; CDR3 protein: CSAPRAGGAFLYNEQFF
CDR3 length: 19; D gene: TRBD2; V gene: TRBV24-1; J gene: TRBJ2-6; clone size: -; CDR3 DNA: TGTGCCACCTCTCCTAGCGGGCGGACAGCGAGCTCTGGGGCCAACGTCCTGACTTTC; CDR3 protein: CATSPSGRTASSGANVLTF
CDR3 length: 15; D gene: -; V gene: TRBV6-5; J gene: TRBJ2-3; clone size: -; CDR3 DNA: TGTGCCAGTTCACGGGCGGGATCTCTGGCAGATACGCAGTATTTT; CDR3 protein: CASSRAGSLADTQYF
CDR3 length: 14; D gene: -; V gene: TRBV6-2/TRBV6-3; J gene: TRBJ2-7; clone size: -; CDR3 DNA: TGTGCCAGCAGTGGCTCGGGGGAGCACGACGAGCAGTACTTC; CDR3 protein: CASSGSGEHDEQYF
CDR3 length: 13; D gene: TRBD1; V gene: TRBV3-1/TRBV3-2; J gene: TRBJ1-1; clone size: -; CDR3 DNA: TGTGTCAGCAGCCAGGCTGACAGGGGTGAAGCTTTCTTT; CDR3 protein: CVSSQADRGEAFF
CDR3 length: 15; D gene: TRBD2; V gene: TRBV9; J gene: TRBJ2-7; clone size: -; CDR3 DNA: TGTGCCAGCAGCGGGACTAGCGGGAGTTGGGGGGAGCAGTACTTC; CDR3 protein: CASSGTSGSWGEQYF
CDR3 length: 16; D gene: -; V gene: TRBV9; J gene: TRBJ2-1; clone size: few; CDR3 DNA: TGTGCCAGCAGTGAATCTGCCTCTAGCTCCTACAATGAGCAGTTCTTC; CDR3 protein: CASSESASSSYNEQFF
CDR3 length: 16; D gene: TRBD1; V gene: TRBV27; J gene: TRBJ1-5; clone size: -; CDR3 DNA: TGTGCCAGCAGTCCAGGACAGGGCGGATATCGTCAGCCCCAGCATTTT; CDR3 protein: CASSPGQGGYRQPQHF
CDR3 length: 11; D gene: -; V gene: TRBV6-5; J gene: TRBJ1-1; clone size: -; CDR3 DNA: TGTGCCAGCAGTTACTGGGGGGGAGCTTTCTTT; CDR3 protein: CASSYWGGAFF
CDR3 length: 15; D gene: -; V gene: TRBV13; J gene: TRBJ1-2; clone size: -; CDR3 DNA: TGTGCCAGCAGCTTAGATGGTGAGGCATTCTATGGCTACACCTTC; CDR3 protein: CASSLDGEAFYGYTF
CDR3 length: 14; D gene: -; V gene: TRBV7-8; J gene: TRBJ1-1; clone size: -; CDR3 DNA: TGTGCCAGCAGCCCTCAGTGGGGGGAAACTGAAGCTTTCTTT; CDR3 protein: CASSPQWGETEAFF
CDR3 length: 14; D gene: TRBD2; V gene: TRBV6-6; J gene: TRBJ2-2; clone size: -; CDR3 DNA: TGTGCCAGCCGACTAGCGGGGGACACCGGGGAGCTGTTTTTT; CDR3 protein: CASRLAGDTGELFF
CDR3 length: 16; D gene: -; V gene: TRBV11-3; J gene: TRBJ2-1; clone size: -; CDR3 DNA: TGTGCCAGCAGCGATAGCTTTAGGGGGGGTTACAATGAGCAGTTCTTC; CDR3 protein: CASSDSFRGGYNEQFF
CDR3 length: 19; D gene: TRBD2; V gene: TRBV4-1; J gene: TRBJ2-1; clone size: few; CDR3 DNA: TGCGCCAGCAGCCAAGGGACTAGGTCTAGCGGGAGCTCCTACAATGAGCAGTTCTTC; CDR3 protein: CASSQGTRSSGSSYNEQFF
CDR3 length: 13; D gene: TRBD1; V gene: TRBV14; J gene: TRBJ1-1; clone size: once; CDR3 DNA: TGTGCCAGCAGCCAACCGGGACAGGTTGAAGCTTTCTTT; CDR3 protein: CASSQPGQVEAFF
CDR3 length: 16; D gene: TRBD1; V gene: TRBV9; J gene: TRBJ2-5; clone size: -; CDR3 DNA: TGTGCCAGCAGCGGAGGAGTGGGACAGGGGCAAGAGACCCAGTACTTC; CDR3 protein: CASSGGVGQGQETQYF
CDR3 length: 13; D gene: TRBD1; V gene: TRBV12-3/TRBV12-4; J gene: TRBJ2-4; clone size: -; CDR3 DNA: TGTGCCAGCAGTTCCCGGGACAGCGGCATTCAGTACTTC; CDR3 protein: CASSSRDSGIQYF
CDR3 length: 12; D gene: -; V gene: TRBV29-1; J gene: TRBJ2-1; clone size: -; CDR3 DNA: TGCAGCGTTGAAGGCGTGGTCAATGAGCAGTTCTTC; CDR3 protein: CSVEGVVNEQFF
CDR3 length: 13; D gene: TRBD1; V gene: TRBV29-1; J gene: TRBJ2-7; clone size: -; CDR3 DNA: TGCAGCGTATGGGGACAGGTCCCCTACGAGCAGTACTTC; CDR3 protein: CSVWGQVPYEQYF
CDR3 length: 16; D gene: TRBD2; V gene: TRBV7-3; J gene: TRBJ2-7; clone size: -; CDR3 DNA: TGTGCCAGCAGCCCATCGGCTGCTAGCGGGGAACGAGAGCAGTACTTC; CDR3 protein: CASSPSAASGEREQYF
CDR3 length: 14; D gene: TRBD2; V gene: TRBV28; J gene: TRBJ2-5; clone size: -; CDR3 DNA: TGTGCCAGCTATAGCGGGAGGGCCGGGTTGACCCAGTACTTC; CDR3 protein: CASYSGRAGLTQYF
CDR3 length: 16; D gene: -; V gene: TRBV19; J gene: TRBJ2-3; clone size: -; CDR3 DNA: TGTGCCAGTAGTACCCCGCGCTACGGGTTTGCAGATACGCAGTATTTT; CDR3 protein: CASSTPRYGFADTQYF
CDR3 length: 15; D gene: TRBD1; V gene: TRBV5-5; J gene: TRBJ1-6; clone size: -; CDR3 DNA: TGTGCCAGCAGCCCGGCCGGGACAGCCAATTCACCCCTCCACTTT; CDR3 protein: CASSPAGTANSPLHF
CDR3 length: 15; D gene: TRBD1; V gene: TRBV29-1; J gene: TRBJ1-2; clone size: -; CDR3 DNA: TGCAGCGTCCTCGGAGACCGGACAGGGAGGATTCCTCACACCTTC; CDR3 protein: CSVLGDRTGRIPHTF
CDR3 length: 15; D gene: -; V gene: TRBV7-3; J gene: TRBJ2-1; clone size: -; CDR3 DNA: TGTGCCAGCAGCCCCTCCGGGACTGGGAACAATGAGCAGTTCTTC; CDR3 protein: CASSPSGTGNNEQFF
CDR3 length: 18; D gene: TRBD2; V gene: TRBV5-5; J gene: TRBJ2-2; clone size: -; CDR3 DNA: TGTGCCAGCACCCTAACTGCGACTAGCGTTGGTGGCACCGGGGAGCTGTTTTTT; CDR3 protein: CASTLTATSVGGTGELFF
CDR3 length: 16; D gene: TRBD2; V gene: TRBV11-2; J gene: TRBJ2-2; clone size: -; CDR3 DNA: TGTGCCAGCAGCCCACGTCTAGCGGGAGCGGCGGGGGAGCTGTTTTTT; CDR3 protein: CASSPRLAGAAGELFF